The 27 T cell receptor beta chains given below trace back to one sample, sequenced in a study of blood T cell repertoires in COVID-19. Method: immunoSEQ multiplex PCR; TCRdb's copy keeps in-frame clones and lacks some. The profile covers more than 95,000 clones, with more than 70% appearing a single time and approximately 13% taken by the ten largest. The sequencing input was peripheral blood. These receptors were taken from an older woman in a cohort sampled during active or convalescent COVID-19.

The chain has TRBV19 and TRBJ1-2, with D possibly matching TRBD1 (5 bases). This CDR3 is built from 13 residues. V was pared by 10 bases and J by 1 base, with 13 bases between. Germline V gene data show CDR1 as LNHDA and CDR2 as SQIVND (reference sequence). CDR3 sequence (DNA): TGTGCCACCACCAAGGGGATTAACTATGGCTACACCTTC. It encodes CATTKGINYGYTF.

The chain uses TRBV11-2 and TRBJ2-2; 7 bases line up with TRBD2. Losses at the gene ends were 5 bases for V and 2 bases for J; bases not matched to a gene: 8. The CDR3 totals 16 residues. Germline V gene sequence: CDR1 SGHAT, CDR2 FQNNGV. CDR3 sequence: CASSGGERANTGELFF. The CDR3 DNA sequence: TGTGCCAGCAGCGGGGGGGAGCGGGCAAACACCGGGGAGCTGTTTTTT.

The chain joins TRBV7-9 to TRBJ1-5; TRBD1 agrees at 7 bases. With V trimmed by 5 bases and J by 6 bases, 16 bases remained unmatched. The germline V gene encodes CDR1 SEHNR and CDR2 FQNEAQ (reference sequence). The CDR3 extends over 17 amino acids. The CDR3 nucleotides are TGTGCCAGCAGCGAACCTTCAGGGGGGTGGGTTGGTCAGCCCCAGCATTTT. As protein: CASSEPSGGWVGQPQHF.

This chain joins TRBV6-5 and TRBJ2-1; D not resolved. Germline values: CDR1 MNHEY, CDR2 SVGAGI. The CDR3 contains 12 residues. The ends were cut back, 6 bases at V and 5 bases at J, with 8 bases in the middle. Here the CDR3 reads CASSPRNNEQFF. The CDR3 DNA is TGTGCCAGCAGCCCGAGGAACAATGAGCAGTTCTTC.

The rearrangement links TRBV5-1 to TRBJ2-2, with 7 bases matching TRBD2. The CDR3 totals 16 residues. V lost 1 base and J lost 0; bases outside the gene matches: 3. Germline loops: CDR1 SGHRS, CDR2 YFSETQ. The DNA for the CDR3 is TGCGCCAGCAGCTTGACCCTAGCGGCGAACACCGGGGAGCTGTTTTTT. This encodes CASSLTLAANTGELFF. The entire variable domain, with the rest obtained from reference TRBV5-1 and TRBJ2-2, is as follows: KAGVTQTPRYLIKTRGQQVTLSCSPISGHRSVSWYQQTPGQGLQFLFEYFSETQRNKGNFPGRFSGRQFSNSRSEMNVSTLELGDSALYLCASSLTLAANTGELFFGEGSRLTVL.

The genes are TRBV7-8 and TRBJ2-7; 8 positions match TRBD2. The germline CDR1 and CDR2 sequences are SGHVS and FQNEAQ. V lost 0 bases, J lost 6 bases, and 4 bases stayed unmatched. This CDR3 has 14 residues. CDR3 residues: CASSLARGAAEQYF. CDR3 sequence (DNA): TGTGCCAGCAGCTTAGCGCGGGGGGCGGCCGAGCAGTACTTC.

The V gene is TRBV7-9, the J gene TRBJ1-6; 8 positions agree with TRBD1. J was trimmed by 8 bases and V by 5 bases; bases with no gene match: 11. CDR3 length: 16 amino acids. Germline V gene lookup returns CDR1 SEHNR and CDR2 FQNEAQ (reference sequence). CDR3 nucleotides: TGTGCCAGCAGCCGATTGACAGGGGTAGGGGATTCACCCCTCCACTTT. Residues: CASSRLTGVGDSPLHF.

The chain is built from TRBV5-4 and TRBJ2-7, with 8 bases that match TRBD1. The germline V gene has CDR1 SGHNT and CDR2 YYREEE (reference sequence). The length of the CDR3 is 15 residues. After removal of 4 bases from V and 3 bases from J, the junction contained 9 bases not matched to a gene. In DNA, the CDR3 is TGTGCCAGCAGCCCCGCAGGACAGGGATTCTACGAGCAGTACTTC. Residues: CASSPAGQGFYEQYF. The full variable domain, rest sourced from reference TRBV5-4 and TRBJ2-7, is ETGVTQSPTHLIKTRGQQVTLRCSSQSGHNTVSWYQQALGQGPQFIFQYYREEENGRGNFPPRFSGLQFPNYSSELNVNALELDDSALYLCASSPAGQGFYEQYFGPGTRLTVT.

The chain links TRBV2 to TRBJ2-3, with 7 bases that match TRBD2. The CDR3 contains 16 residues. V dropped 11 bases and J dropped 2; count of bases not matched to a gene: 16. Per germline, CDR1 SNHLY and CDR2 FYNNEI. In DNA, the CDR3 is TGTGCCGGAGCGGAGGTTGGGGGGGGGTACACAGATACGCAGTATTTT. Protein product: CAGAEVGGGYTDTQYF.

The V and J genes are TRBV27 and TRBJ2-7, with a possible D match to TRBD2 (6 bases). V shed 8 bases and J shed 4 bases, with 21 bases lying between them. Per germline, CDR1 MNHEY and CDR2 SMNVEV (reference sequence). The CDR3 runs 15 residues. The CDR3 here is CASASGTPDLYEQYF. The CDR3, as DNA: TGTGCCAGCGCCTCCGGGACTCCAGATCTGTACGAGCAGTACTTC.

V usage is TRBV5-4 and J usage is TRBJ1-4, with D perhaps matching TRBD1 (6 bases). The CDR3 consists of 15 residues. Germline V gene lookup returns CDR1 SGHNT and CDR2 YYREEE (reference sequence). The V gene lost 3 bases and the J gene lost 0 bases, with 9 bases spanning the gap. This chain's CDR3 is CASSSQGTTNEKLFF. In DNA, the CDR3 is TGTGCCAGCAGCTCGCAGGGGACAACTAATGAAAAACTGTTTTTT.

This chain joins TRBV5-4 and TRBJ2-7, with D possibly TRBD1 on 6 matching bases. The V and J ends lost 4 bases and 3 bases respectively, with 14 bases between them. The CDR3 extends over 14 amino acids. From germline, CDR1 is SGHNT and CDR2 YYREEE (reference sequence). For the CDR3, the DNA is TGTGCCAGCAGCCCCCCGGGACAAGACTACGAGCAGTACTTC. Encoded protein: CASSPPGQDYEQYF.

The chain recombines TRBV6-5 with TRBJ2-6; D is uncertain. The germline V and J ends were trimmed by 6 bases and 3 bases, with 6 bases remaining between them. CDR1 is MNHEY, CDR2 SVGAGI, per germline. The CDR3 length is 13 residues. The CDR3 nucleotides are TGTGCCAGCAGGCTCAGTGGGGCCAACGTCCTGACTTTC. Encoded protein: CASRLSGANVLTF.

This rearrangement joins TRBV7-9 to TRBJ2-1, with unresolved D. The CDR3 totals 15 residues. V shed 5 bases and J shed 2 bases, with 13 bases lying between them. The germline gives CDR1 SEHNR, CDR2 FQNEAQ (reference sequence). DNA for the CDR3: TGTGCCAGCAGCCTTAACGACGGAGCCTACAATGAGCAGTTCTTC. Its translation is CASSLNDGAYNEQFF.

The V and J genes are TRBV28 and TRBJ1-2; TRBD1 matches at 7 bases. There are 15 residues in the CDR3. J gave up 4 bases and V 5 bases, and 10 bases lay outside the gene matches. The germline gives CDR1 MDHEN, CDR2 SYDVKM. The chain's CDR3 is CASSRPGTATYGYTF. The CDR3, as DNA: TGTGCCAGCAGTCGTCCCGGGACAGCTACCTATGGCTACACCTTC.

This chain joins TRBV29-1 and TRBJ1-2; TRBD1 matches 10 bases. Germline CDR1 reads SQVTM; CDR2 reads ANQGSEA. After removal of 6 bases from V and 4 bases from J, the junction contained 8 bases not matched to a gene. The CDR3 is made up of 14 amino acids. In DNA form, the CDR3 reads TGCAGCGTGCCCCCCGGGACAGGGGCCTATGGCTACACCTTC. This encodes CSVPPGTGAYGYTF.

In DNA, the CDR3 is TGTGCCAGCAGCCAAGATAAGCGGGGGAGCAAAGAGACCCAGTACTTC. Protein: CASSQDKRGSKETQYF. The V call is TRBV3-1 (or the pseudogene TRBV3-2), the J call TRBJ2-5, with 8 bases fitting TRBD2. Germline values: CDR1 LGHDT, CDR2 YNNKEL (reference sequence). CDR3 length equals 16 residues. With 0 bases clipped from V and 3 bases from J, the junction kept 6 bases outside the gene matches.

This sequence joins TRBV2 and TRBJ2-5, with TRBD2 identical over 14 bases. The CDR3 consists of 17 residues. The germline V gene encodes CDR1 SNHLY and CDR2 FYNNEI. J lost 0 bases, V lost 5 bases, and 5 bases had no gene match. As DNA, the CDR3 is TGTGCCAGCAGTCGGACTAGCGGGAGGAGCTACCAAGAGACCCAGTACTTC. This codes for CASSRTSGRSYQETQYF.

The V gene is TRBV13, the J gene TRBJ1-2, with 10 nucleotides matching TRBD1. From germline, CDR1 is PRHDT and CDR2 FYEKMQ (reference sequence). J gave up 2 bases and V 5 bases, and 5 bases lay outside the gene matches. The CDR3 is 15 amino acids. The CDR3 sequence: CASSARGQGNYGYTF. Written as DNA, the CDR3 is TGTGCCAGCAGCGCCCGGGGACAGGGGAACTATGGCTACACCTTC.

J is TRBJ1-1 and V is TRBV5-1; 7 bases align to TRBD1. From germline, CDR1 is SGHRS and CDR2 YFSETQ. V lost 7 bases to trimming and J lost 4 bases; unmatched junction nucleotides: 13. There are 15 residues in the CDR3. CDR3 in amino acids: CASGTGVGFGTEAFF. The CDR3, as DNA: TGCGCCAGCGGCACAGGGGTTGGATTCGGCACTGAAGCTTTCTTT. Based on the CDR3 plus reference TRBV5-1 and TRBJ1-1, the full variable domain is KAGVTQTPRYLIKTRGQQVTLSCSPISGHRSVSWYQQTPGQGLQFLFEYFSETQRNKGNFPGRFSGRQFSNSRSEMNVSTLELGDSALYLCASGTGVGFGTEAFFGQGTRLTVV.

The chain links TRBV27 to TRBJ1-5; D is undetermined. The germline gives CDR1 MNHEY, CDR2 SMNVEV (reference sequence). This CDR3 has 14 residues. V lost 5 bases and J lost 3, with 11 bases in between. The CDR3 DNA follows: TGTGCCAGCAGTGGGGAGGGATACAATCAGCCCCAGCATTTT. Translating it yields CASSGEGYNQPQHF.

This chain connects TRBV7-9 to TRBJ1-5, with D tentatively TRBD1 (5 bases). CDR3 length: 12 residues. Germline V CDR1 and CDR2: SEHNR, FQNEAQ (reference sequence). The V and J ends lost 3 bases and 7 bases respectively, with 7 bases between them. As DNA, the CDR3 is TGTGCCAGCAGCTTGCGGGACCAGCCCCAGCATTTT. Protein: CASSLRDQPQHF.

The genes are TRBV7-3 and TRBJ1-1; 10 bases are a match to TRBD1. Per germline, CDR1 SGHTA and CDR2 FQGTGA. The CDR3 has 16 amino acids. V shed 5 bases and J 0 bases; nucleotides not matched to a gene: 6. CDR3 nucleotide sequence: TGTGCCAGCAGCCCCCGACAGGGGGCCCTGAACACTGAAGCTTTCTTT. Its translation is CASSPRQGALNTEAFF.

The CDR3 sequence is CASSQGYRDTEAFF. CDR3 coding DNA: TGTGCCAGCAGCCAAGGTTACAGGGACACTGAAGCTTTCTTT. This chain joins TRBV4-2 and TRBJ1-1; D might be TRBD1 (6 bases). The CDR3 contains 14 residues. Trimming removed 1 base from V and 3 bases from J, with 9 bases in between. Per the germline V gene, CDR1 is LGHNA and CDR2 is YNFKEQ.

V gene TRBV5-6 combines with J gene TRBJ1-1; tentative D call: TRBD1 (5 bases). V was clipped by 1 base and J by 3 bases, with 10 bases between them. The CDR3 contains 14 residues. Germline assignment: CDR1 SGHDT and CDR2 YYEEEE. This CDR3 reads CASSLWGGHTEAFF. CDR3 DNA sequence: TGTGCCAGCAGCTTGTGGGGGGGACACACTGAAGCTTTCTTT.

This clone was seen a handful of times. The chain combines TRBV12-5 with TRBJ1-5; 7 nucleotides line up with TRBD1. V was clipped by 9 bases and J by 5 bases; unmatched bases: 7. CDR1 and CDR2 (germline): LGHNT, FRNRAP. This CDR3 has 13 residues. The CDR3 is CASARQGDQPQHF. CDR3 sequence (DNA): TGTGCTAGCGCACGGCAGGGGGATCAGCCCCAGCATTTT.

J is TRBJ2-7 and V is TRBV6-6; 13 nucleotides line up with TRBD2. Germline values: CDR1 MNHNY, CDR2 SVGAGI (reference sequence). There are 15 residues in the CDR3. V lost 5 bases to trimming and J lost 6 bases; unmatched junction nucleotides: 7. The CDR3, as DNA: TGTGCCAGCAGTGACCAGGGACTAGCGGGAAGCGAGCAGTACTTC. Translated: CASSDQGLAGSEQYF.